The 18 T cell receptor beta chains presented below share a single source sample, sequenced in a study of T cell responses to AZD1222 COVID-19 vaccine. The assay was immunoSEQ multiplex PCR, and TCRdb's table has in-frame clones only and misses some. This sample has some 80,000 clones, with 85% to 90% found just once. Specimen: peripheral blood, collected on day 0 of AZD1222 vaccination. The receptor source for this set is an adult in good health.

This clone was observed once. The chain links TRBV7-3 to TRBJ2-1; TRBD2 matches at 10 bases. V was clipped by 4 bases and J by 0 bases; unmatched bases: 0. Germline V CDR1 and CDR2: SGHTA, FQGTGA. The CDR3 spans 15 residues. CDR3 in DNA: TGTGCCAGCAGCTCTAGCGGGGGCTCCTACAATGAGCAGTTCTTC. The encoded protein is CASSSSGGSYNEQFF.

In its sample, this clone was seen a few times. The V gene is TRBV28, the J gene TRBJ2-7; TRBD1 is a possible D gene (5 bases). The V end lost 7 bases, the J end lost 6 bases, and 16 bases lay between the germline ends. CDR3 length equals 13 residues. Germline CDR1 and CDR2: MDHEN and SYDVKM. CDR3 sequence reads: CASTGAGLVEQYF. CDR3 DNA sequence: TGTGCCAGCACTGGGGCAGGGTTGGTCGAGCAGTACTTC.

This clone was detected once. The chain uses TRBV5-1 and TRBJ2-2; D is unresolved. CDR1 and CDR2 from the germline V gene are SGHRS and YFSETQ. This CDR3 contains 15 residues. Trimming stripped 1 base from V and 6 bases from J, with 13 bases between. The CDR3 DNA reads TGCGCCAGCAGCTTGACGGATGGTCGGCCCGGGGAGCTGTTTTTT. This translates into CASSLTDGRPGELFF. The whole variable domain, filled in from reference TRBV5-1 and TRBJ2-2, reads KAGVTQTPRYLIKTRGQQVTLSCSPISGHRSVSWYQQTPGQGLQFLFEYFSETQRNKGNFPGRFSGRQFSNSRSEMNVSTLELGDSALYLCASSLTDGRPGELFFGEGSRLTVL.

The chain employs TRBV9 and TRBJ1-1; D not resolved. CDR1 SGDLS and CDR2 YYNGEE come from the germline V gene. Trimming cost V 0 bases and J 0 bases, with 3 bases left between them. The CDR3 runs to 13 residues. CDR3 loop: CASSVGMNTEAFF. The CDR3 region has the DNA TGTGCCAGCAGCGTAGGAATGAACACTGAAGCTTTCTTT.

V usage is TRBV5-4 and J usage is TRBJ2-2, with 7 bases aligning to TRBD2. This CDR3 is built from 15 residues. Unmatched junction bases numbered 11, after V lost 6 bases and J lost 6 bases. Germline V CDR1 and CDR2: SGHNT, YYREEE (reference sequence). The CDR3 loop is CASTRGAGEAGELFF. Here the CDR3 DNA reads TGTGCCAGCACTCGGGGCGCGGGGGAGGCCGGGGAGCTGTTTTTT.

The chain links TRBV28 to TRBJ2-6; unclear D gene. This CDR3 has 15 residues. CDR1 is MDHEN, CDR2 SYDVKM, per germline. With 5 bases removed from V and 0 bases from J, the gap between germline ends came to 8 bases. Written as DNA, the CDR3 is TGTGCCAGCAGTCCCGGACGCTCTGGGGCCAACGTCCTGACTTTC. The encoded protein is CASSPGRSGANVLTF.

This clone appeared once. The genes are TRBV10-3 and TRBJ1-1; TRBD1 matches 8 bases. Germline V gene sequence: CDR1 ENHRY, CDR2 SYGVKD. V lost 3 bases and J lost 3; bases outside the gene matches: 3. The CDR3 extends over 14 amino acids. The CDR3 DNA is TGTGCCATCAGTGATTCAGGGGGCTACACTGAAGCTTTCTTT. Its protein is CAISDSGGYTEAFF.

The chain has TRBV10-3 and TRBJ2-2; TRBD1 matches at 11 bases. Trimming removed 0 bases from V and 3 bases from J; junction bases left unmatched: 0. Germline CDR1 is ENHRY and CDR2 is SYGVKD. The CDR3 is 16 amino acids. CDR3 DNA: TGTGCCATCAGTGAGTCGGGACAGGGGGACACCGGGGAGCTGTTTTTT. Protein product: CAISESGQGDTGELFF.

V usage is TRBV3-1 (or the pseudogene TRBV3-2) and J usage is TRBJ2-3; TRBD1 or TRBD2 may be the D gene (5 bases each). CDR3 length: 15 residues. The germline gives CDR1 LGHDT, CDR2 YNNKEL (reference sequence). The V and J ends lost 3 bases and 0 bases respectively, with 10 bases between them. The CDR3 DNA sequence: TGTGCCAGCAGCCAGGGGACGGCGAGCACAGATACGCAGTATTTT. Translating it yields CASSQGTASTDTQYF.

The chain has TRBV7-2 and TRBJ2-3; D may correspond to TRBD1 or TRBD2 (5 bases each). Trimming took 8 bases from V and 2 from J, leaving 20 bases between them. CDR3 size: 16 residues. Germline lookup yields CDR1 SGHTA and CDR2 FQGNSA. The CDR3 sequence: CASQGHSGLYTDTQYF. The CDR3 DNA is TGTGCCAGCCAGGGCCATTCAGGACTGTACACAGATACGCAGTATTTT.

This clone was picked up a small number of times. The chain has TRBV11-2 and TRBJ1-1; TRBD1 agrees at 8 bases. J was trimmed by 5 bases and V by 4 bases; bases with no gene match: 12. The length of the CDR3 is 16 residues. Germline V gene sequence: CDR1 SGHAT, CDR2 FQNNGV. The CDR3 protein is CASSSGQGKKRTEAFF. As DNA, the CDR3 is TGTGCCAGCAGCTCAGGACAGGGCAAGAAGAGGACTGAAGCTTTCTTT.

The V gene is TRBV10-2, the J gene TRBJ2-5; D not certain. CDR1 is WSHSY and CDR2 is SAAADI in the germline V gene. The CDR3 has 13 residues. Trimming shortened V by 4 bases and J by 4 bases, and 10 bases separated the two germline ends. This CDR3 reads CASSGGPPETQYF. The CDR3 DNA is TGCGCCAGCAGTGGTGGTCCCCCAGAGACCCAGTACTTC.

The V and J genes are TRBV4-2 and TRBJ1-1; 9 positions match TRBD1. Germline CDR1 LGHNA, CDR2 YNFKEQ. With V trimmed by 1 base and J by 5 bases, 11 bases remained unmatched. The CDR3 is made up of 17 amino acids. The CDR3 is CASSQGAGRTGDTEAFF. In nucleotides, the CDR3 is TGTGCCAGCAGCCAAGGCGCTGGTCGGACAGGGGATACTGAAGCTTTCTTT.

This chain joins TRBV10-2 and TRBJ2-3; D unresolved. This CDR3 contains 12 residues. Germline loops: CDR1 WSHSY, CDR2 SAAADI. Trimming removed 6 bases from V and 4 bases from J, with 8 bases in between. The CDR3 sequence: CASSPPADTQYF. The CDR3 DNA sequence: TGCGCCAGCAGCCCCCCCGCAGATACGCAGTATTTT.

The V gene is TRBV7-3, the J gene TRBJ2-2; 9 positions match TRBD2. The CDR3 totals 15 residues. Germline-derived CDR1 and CDR2 are SGHTA and FQGTGA. The junction had 11 bases not matched to a gene; V was cut back by 5 bases and J by 10 bases. This CDR3 is CASSLLGGRGEELFF. In nucleotides, the CDR3 is TGTGCCAGCAGCCTCCTCGGCGGGAGGGGGGAGGAGCTGTTTTTT.

V usage is TRBV11-2 and J usage is TRBJ1-1, with D hard to call. The CDR3 has 13 amino acids. The germline V and J ends were trimmed by 3 bases and 1 base, with 6 bases remaining between them. The germline CDR1 and CDR2 sequences are SGHAT and FQNNGV. CDR3 sequence: CASSLSENTEAFF. Here the CDR3 DNA reads TGTGCCAGCAGCTTGTCCGAGAACACTGAAGCTTTCTTT.

This chain links TRBV19 with TRBJ1-1, with a tentative D call TRBD1 (5 bases). CDR1 and CDR2 from the germline V gene are LNHDA and SQIVND (reference sequence). The CDR3 contains 16 residues. The V end lost 7 bases, the J end lost 0 bases, and 18 bases lay between the germline ends. CDR3 in DNA: TGTGCCAGTACCCCAGGGTCTGACCCCTTGAACACTGAAGCTTTCTTT. Encoded protein: CASTPGSDPLNTEAFF.

The chain employs TRBV18 and TRBJ2-5; D ambiguous. Trimming cost V 3 bases and J 4 bases, with 9 bases left between them. This CDR3 has 13 residues. Germline loops: CDR1 KGHSH, CDR2 LQKENI. CDR3 residues: CASSPVGLETQYF. The CDR3 DNA follows: TGTGCCAGCTCACCTGTGGGGTTAGAGACCCAGTACTTC. Combining the CDR3 with reference TRBV18 and TRBJ2-5 gives the whole variable domain NAGVMQNPRHLVRRRGQEARLRCSPMKGHSHVYWYRQLPEEGLKFMVYLQKENIIDESGMPKERFSAEFPKEGPSILRIQQVVRGDSAAYFCASSPVGLETQYFGPGTRLLVL.